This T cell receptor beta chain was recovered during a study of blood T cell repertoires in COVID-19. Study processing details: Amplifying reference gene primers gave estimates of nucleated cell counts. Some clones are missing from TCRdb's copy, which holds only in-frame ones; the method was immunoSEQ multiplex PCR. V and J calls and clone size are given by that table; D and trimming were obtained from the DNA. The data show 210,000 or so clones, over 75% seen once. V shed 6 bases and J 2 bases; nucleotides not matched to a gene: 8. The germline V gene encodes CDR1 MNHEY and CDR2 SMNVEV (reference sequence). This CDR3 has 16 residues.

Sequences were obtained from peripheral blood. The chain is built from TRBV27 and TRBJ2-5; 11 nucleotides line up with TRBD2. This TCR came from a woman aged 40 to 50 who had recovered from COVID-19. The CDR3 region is CASRPLGLADQETQYF. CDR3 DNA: TGTGCCAGCAGACCACTGGGACTAGCGGATCAAGAGACCCAGTACTTC.